This T cell receptor (beta chain) was identified in a study of blood T cell repertoires in COVID-19. Across the study: The origin of the acute and convalescent COVID-19 samples was the United States, Italy and Spain. In each case, the material was cDNA or gDNA derived from T cells, B-cell-depleted T cells, or PBMCs.

Individuals drawn from 20 to 25 US areas were about 18 to 100 years old. This clone was detected only once. This CDR3 spans 14 amino acids. With 5 bases clipped from V and 2 bases from J, the junction kept 2 bases outside the gene matches. Germline CDR1 and CDR2: SGHTA and FQGNSA. Study processing details: Reference gene primer amplification gave nucleated cell count estimates. Sequencing was performed with immunoSEQ multiplex PCR; in TCRdb, only in-frame clones are kept and a portion is missing. V, J and clone size are those of that table, while D and trimming were read from the DNA. In the table there are 180,000 or so clones, around 82% of which are singletons.

This TCR derives from a woman aged 50 to 60 in a cohort exposed to, infected with or recovered from COVID-19 (not recorded which). The chain combines TRBV7-2 with TRBJ2-7; TRBD1 matches 11 bases. Sequences were obtained from PBMCs or T cells enriched from blood (not recorded which). As DNA, the CDR3 is TGTGCCAGCAGCGCGGGACAGGGGGCCTACGAGCAGTACTTC. The encoded protein is CASSAGQGAYEQYF.